This section outlines one T cell receptor beta chain sequence together with its context. These data originate in a study of patients and donors after allogeneic stem cell transplantation. MiXCR, applied by TCRdb to the RT-PCR reads, yields one record per CDR3 protein. The data contain about 87,000 distinct CDR3 sequences, 4% to 5% of them singletons. The length of the CDR3 is 17 residues. V gave up 5 bases and J gave up 0 bases, with 19 bases separating them. Germline lookup yields CDR1 SGHVS and CDR2 FQNEAQ. The sequenced sample consisted of blood, either unsorted or a sorted T cell fraction (not recorded which). This chain connects TRBV7-8 to TRBJ1-2; a possible D gene is TRBD1 (6 bases). The TCR originated in a human donor who was either an allogeneic HSCT recipient or a stem cell or donor lymphocyte infusion donor (not recorded which). It is not recorded whose cells these are; they may come from a transplant donor. CDR3 in DNA: TGTGCCAGCAGCCCCCCAGCCGGACAGTTTCCTAACTATGGCTACACCTTC. The encoded protein is CASSPPAGQFPNYGYTF.